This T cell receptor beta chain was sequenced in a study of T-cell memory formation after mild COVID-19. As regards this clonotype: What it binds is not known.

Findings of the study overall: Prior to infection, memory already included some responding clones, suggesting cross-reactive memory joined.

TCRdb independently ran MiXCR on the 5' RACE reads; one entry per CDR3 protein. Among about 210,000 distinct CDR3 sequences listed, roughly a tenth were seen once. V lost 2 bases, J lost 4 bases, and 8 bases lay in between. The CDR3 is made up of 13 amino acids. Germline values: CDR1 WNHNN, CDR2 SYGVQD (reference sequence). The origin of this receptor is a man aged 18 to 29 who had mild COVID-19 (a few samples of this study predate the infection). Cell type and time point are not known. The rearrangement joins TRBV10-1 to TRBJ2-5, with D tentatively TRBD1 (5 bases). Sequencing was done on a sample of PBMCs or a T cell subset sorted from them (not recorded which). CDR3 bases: TGCGCCAGCAGTGAGGGGGCACGAGAGACCCAGTACTTC. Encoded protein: CASSEGARETQYF.